This T cell receptor beta chain was sequenced for a study of early T cells in non-severe SARS-CoV-2 infection. In this sample, this clonotype turned up a few times. In TCRdb, the 5' RACE reads were re-called with MiXCR into one record per CDR3 protein. Of 65,000 to 70,000 distinct CDR3 sequences detected, more than 9% appear once; the ten largest clones hold 1.5% to 2%. The TCR comes from an adult who was a healthcare worker with PCR-confirmed SARS-CoV-2 infection or an uninfected control (not recorded which). The sample comprised whole blood.

The CDR3 spells CASRVEGRGTDTQYF. Here the CDR3 DNA reads TGTGCCAGCAGAGTAGAGGGGCGGGGGACAGATACGCAGTATTTT. The V call is TRBV7-2, the J call TRBJ2-3, with TRBD2 matching 7 bases. The CDR3 is made up of 15 amino acids. Per germline, CDR1 SGHTA and CDR2 FQGNSA. V shed 6 bases, J shed 3 bases, and the junction held 9 bases outside the gene matches.